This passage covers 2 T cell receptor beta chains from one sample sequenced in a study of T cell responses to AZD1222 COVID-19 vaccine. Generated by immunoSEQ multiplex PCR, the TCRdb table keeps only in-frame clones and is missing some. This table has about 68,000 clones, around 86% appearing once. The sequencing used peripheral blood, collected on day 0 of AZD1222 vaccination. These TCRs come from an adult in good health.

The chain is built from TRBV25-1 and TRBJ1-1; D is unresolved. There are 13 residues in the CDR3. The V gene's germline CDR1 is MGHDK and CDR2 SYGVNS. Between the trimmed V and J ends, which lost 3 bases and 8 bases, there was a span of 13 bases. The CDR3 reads CASSEIGPIEAFF. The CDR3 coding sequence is TGTGCCAGCAGTGAGATTGGTCCGATCGAAGCTTTCTTT.

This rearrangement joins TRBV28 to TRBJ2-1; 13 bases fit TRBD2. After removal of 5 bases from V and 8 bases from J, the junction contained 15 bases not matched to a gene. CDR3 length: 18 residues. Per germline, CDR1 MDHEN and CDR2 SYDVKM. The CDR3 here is CASSGGKSGLAGRDEQFF. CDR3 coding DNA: TGTGCCAGCAGTGGGGGGAAGTCGGGACTAGCGGGAAGGGATGAGCAGTTCTTC.